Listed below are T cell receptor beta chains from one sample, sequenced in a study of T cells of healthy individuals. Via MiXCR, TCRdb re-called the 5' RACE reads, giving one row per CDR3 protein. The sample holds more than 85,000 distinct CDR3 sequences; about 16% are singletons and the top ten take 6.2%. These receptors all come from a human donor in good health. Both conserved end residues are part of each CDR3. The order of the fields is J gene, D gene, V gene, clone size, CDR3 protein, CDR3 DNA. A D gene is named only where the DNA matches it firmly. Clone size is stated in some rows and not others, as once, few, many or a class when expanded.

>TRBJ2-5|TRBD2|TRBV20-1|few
CSARDPAGGGETQYF
TGCAGTGCTAGAGACCCAGCGGGAGGCGGGGAGACCCAGTACTTC
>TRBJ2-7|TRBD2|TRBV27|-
CASKHERESYEQYF
TGTGCCAGCAAACACGAGCGGGAGTCCTACGAGCAGTACTTC
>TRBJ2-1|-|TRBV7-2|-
CASSLGPRGDNEQFF
TGTGCCAGCAGCTTAGGTCCCAGGGGGGACAATGAGCAGTTCTTC
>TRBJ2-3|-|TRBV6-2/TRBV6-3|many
CASSHRPADTQYF
TGTGCCAGCAGTCATCGTCCGGCAGATACGCAGTATTTT
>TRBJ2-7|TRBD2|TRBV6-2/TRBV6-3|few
CASTRDYAYEQYF
TGTGCCAGCACGCGGGACTACGCCTACGAGCAGTACTTC
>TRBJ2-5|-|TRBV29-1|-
CSVGWGKETQYF
TGCAGCGTTGGATGGGGAAAAGAGACCCAGTACTTC
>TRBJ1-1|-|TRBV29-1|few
CSTRDSNTEAFF
TGCAGCACCCGGGACTCGAACACTGAAGCTTTCTTT
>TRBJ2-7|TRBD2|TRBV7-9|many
CASSLEVAGLHYEQYF
TGTGCCAGCAGCTTAGAAGTAGCGGGGTTACACTACGAGCAGTACTTC
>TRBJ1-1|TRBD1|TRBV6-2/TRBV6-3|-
CATIYGQGGTEAFF
TGTGCCACCATCTACGGACAGGGTGGTACTGAAGCTTTCTTT
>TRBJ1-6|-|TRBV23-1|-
CASSQSQPGASYNSPLHF
TGCGCCAGCAGTCAATCACAGCCAGGGGCCTCTTATAATTCACCCCTCCACTTT
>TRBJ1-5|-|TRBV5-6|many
CASSEGTRLTGNQPQHF
TGTGCCAGCAGCGAAGGAACGAGACTTACCGGCAATCAGCCCCAGCATTTT
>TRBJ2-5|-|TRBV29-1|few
CSVGREGARETQYF
TGCAGCGTTGGAAGGGAGGGGGCCAGAGAGACCCAGTACTTC
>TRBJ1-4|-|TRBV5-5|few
CASSLAAEKLFF
TGTGCCAGCAGCTTGGCGGCGGAAAAACTGTTTTTT
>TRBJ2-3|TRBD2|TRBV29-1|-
CSVAGLAGGGDTQYF
TGCAGCGTTGCCGGACTAGCGGGGGGCGGGGATACGCAGTATTTT
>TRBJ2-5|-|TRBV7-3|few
CASSLMLGAGETQYF
TGTGCCAGCAGCTTAATGCTGGGGGCTGGGGAGACCCAGTACTTC
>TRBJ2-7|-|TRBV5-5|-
CASSFPGDSYEQYF
TGTGCCAGCAGCTTTCCAGGAGACTCCTACGAGCAGTACTTC
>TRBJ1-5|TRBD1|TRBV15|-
CATRGQGYQPQHF
TGTGCCACCAGAGGACAGGGCTATCAGCCCCAGCATTTT
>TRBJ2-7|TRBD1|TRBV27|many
CASSWDRVSYEQYF
TGTGCCAGCAGTTGGGACAGGGTTTCCTACGAGCAGTACTTC
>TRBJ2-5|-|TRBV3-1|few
CASSQDHLQETQYF
TGTGCCAGCAGCCAAGACCATCTCCAAGAGACCCAGTACTTC
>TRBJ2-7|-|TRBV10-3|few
CAIRGRETYEQYF
TGTGCCATCAGGGGACGGGAAACCTACGAGCAGTACTTC
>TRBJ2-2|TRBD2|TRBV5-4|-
CASSPWTSGVNTGELFF
TGTGCCAGCAGCCCGTGGACTAGCGGTGTGAACACCGGGGAGCTGTTTTTT
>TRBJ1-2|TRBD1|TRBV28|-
CASGDRVNYGYTF
TGTGCCAGCGGCGACAGGGTTAACTATGGCTACACCTTC
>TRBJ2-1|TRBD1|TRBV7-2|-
CASSRGTGGFNEQFF
TGTGCCAGCAGCCGAGGGACAGGGGGCTTCAATGAGCAGTTCTTC
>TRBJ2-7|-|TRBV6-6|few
CASTTSQFGGEQYF
TGTGCCAGCACCACGTCACAGTTTGGGGGCGAGCAGTACTTC
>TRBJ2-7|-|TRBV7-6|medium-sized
CASSPGPNYEQYF
TGTGCCAGCAGCCCGGGACCCAACTACGAGCAGTACTTC
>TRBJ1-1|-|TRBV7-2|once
CASSSGYRDHLNTEAFF
TGTGCCAGCAGCTCCGGTTACAGGGACCATCTGAACACTGAAGCTTTCTTT
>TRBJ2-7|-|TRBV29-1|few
CSVVRGQGGDEQYF
TGCAGCGTTGTACGGGGCCAGGGGGGGGACGAGCAGTACTTC
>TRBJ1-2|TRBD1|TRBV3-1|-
CASSRPLQGKTF
TGTGCCAGCAGCCGCCCATTACAGGGGAAAACCTTC
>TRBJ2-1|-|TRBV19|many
CASSIGQGGQFF
TGTGCCAGTAGTATAGGACAGGGAGGGCAGTTCTTC
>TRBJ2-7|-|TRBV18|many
CASSPSSFSDEQYF
TGTGCCAGCTCACCCTCCTCATTTTCCGACGAGCAGTACTTC
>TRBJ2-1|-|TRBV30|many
CAWSKYNEQFF
TGTGCCTGGAGTAAGTACAATGAGCAGTTCTTC
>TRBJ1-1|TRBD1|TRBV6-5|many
CASSYATGEVGTEAFF
TGTGCCAGCAGTTACGCGACAGGGGAGGTGGGCACTGAAGCTTTCTTT
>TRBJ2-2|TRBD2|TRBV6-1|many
CASSVQRGSAGELFF
TGTGCCAGCAGTGTGCAGCGGGGGTCGGCCGGGGAGCTGTTTTTT
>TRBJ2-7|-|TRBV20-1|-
CSALTGEASYEQYF
TGCAGTGCCCTGACGGGGGAAGCCTCCTACGAGCAGTACTTC
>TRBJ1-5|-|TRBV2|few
CASSERGPQPQHF
TGTGCCAGCAGTGAAAGGGGACCCCAGCCCCAGCATTTT
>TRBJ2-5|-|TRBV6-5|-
CASSYRGGAETQYF
TGTGCCAGCAGTTACAGGGGGGGGGCGGAGACCCAGTACTTC
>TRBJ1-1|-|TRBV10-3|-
CAISEPRTAGGEAFF
TGTGCCATCAGTGAGCCACGTACAGCTGGGGGTGAAGCTTTCTTT
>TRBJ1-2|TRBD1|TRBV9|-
CASSQRDRVYGYTF
TGTGCCAGCAGCCAACGGGACAGGGTCTATGGCTACACCTTC
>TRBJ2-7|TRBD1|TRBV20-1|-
CSASDRGSHEQYF
TGCAGTGCTAGTGACAGGGGCTCCCACGAGCAGTACTTC
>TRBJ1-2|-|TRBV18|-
CASSPGYRYGYTF
TGTGCCAGCTCACCAGGGTATCGCTATGGCTACACCTTC
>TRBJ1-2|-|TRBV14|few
CASSQVRGSASGYTF
TGTGCCAGCAGCCAAGTCCGGGGGAGTGCCTCTGGCTACACCTTC
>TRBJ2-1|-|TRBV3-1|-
CASSQGRNVGGQFF
TGTGCCAGCAGCCAGGGCCGGAACGTGGGCGGGCAGTTCTTC
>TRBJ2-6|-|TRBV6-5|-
CASSYSPSGANVLTF
TGTGCCAGCAGTTACTCACCCTCTGGGGCCAACGTCCTGACTTTC
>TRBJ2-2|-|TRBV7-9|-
CASSPIGTGDTGELFF
TGTGCCAGCAGCCCGATCGGGACTGGCGACACCGGGGAGCTGTTTTTT
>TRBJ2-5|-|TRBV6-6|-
CASSYVNRVTETQYF
TGTGCCAGCAGTTACGTGAACAGGGTAACGGAGACCCAGTACTTC
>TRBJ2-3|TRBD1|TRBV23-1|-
CASSQSLGTGPDTQYF
TGCGCCAGCAGTCAATCGCTCGGGACAGGGCCAGATACGCAGTATTTT
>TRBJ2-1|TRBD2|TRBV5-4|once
CASSRQAGVAYNEQFF
TGTGCCAGCAGTCGCCAAGCGGGAGTGGCCTACAATGAGCAGTTCTTC
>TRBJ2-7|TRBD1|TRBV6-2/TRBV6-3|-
CASRRISWTGGYEQYF
TGTGCCAGCAGACGGATTTCTTGGACAGGGGGCTACGAGCAGTACTTC
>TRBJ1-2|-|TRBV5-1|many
CASSPRQDTNYGYTF
TGCGCCAGCAGCCCACGACAGGACACTAACTATGGCTACACCTTC
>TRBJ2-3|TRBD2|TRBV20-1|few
CSASSGAQATQYF
TGCAGTGCTAGTAGCGGGGCCCAAGCAACGCAGTATTTT
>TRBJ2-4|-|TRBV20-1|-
CSASTGVGNIQYF
TGCAGTGCTAGTACGGGCGTCGGAAACATTCAGTACTTC
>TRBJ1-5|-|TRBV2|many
CASSELGWQPQHF
TGTGCCAGCAGTGAATTGGGCTGGCAGCCCCAGCATTTT
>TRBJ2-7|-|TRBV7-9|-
CASSLEVVYEQYF
TGTGCCAGCAGCTTAGAAGTTGTATACGAGCAGTACTTC
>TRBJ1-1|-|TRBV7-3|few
CASSLTARARGEAFF
TGTGCCAGCAGCTTAACTGCTCGGGCTAGAGGGGAAGCTTTCTTT
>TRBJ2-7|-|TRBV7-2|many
CASSLRDGYEQYF
TGTGCCAGCAGCTTAAGGGACGGCTACGAGCAGTACTTC
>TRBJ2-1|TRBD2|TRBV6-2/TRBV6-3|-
CASSYSAGGSPGGEQFF
TGTGCCAGCAGTTACTCCGCGGGAGGGTCACCGGGGGGTGAGCAGTTCTTC
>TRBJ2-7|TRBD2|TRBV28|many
CASSLRGSLYEQYF
TGTGCCAGCAGTTTACGCGGGAGTTTGTACGAGCAGTACTTC